The source of this TCR beta chain is a study of immune cell composition in non-small cell lung cancer. Worth noting for this clone: Its specificity is not known.

Frozen unsorted single-cell suspensions supplied the genomic DNA. Only in-frame clones appear in the TCRdb table, and some are missing; sequencing was by immunoSEQ multiplex PCR. The sample yields approximately 3,400 clones, 60% to 85% seen once. Overall study findings and caveats: Around 80% of squamous and approximately 31% of adenocarcinoma cases had tumour-associated clones >0.5%. Overall clonality, unlike maximal tumour-associated clone frequency, did not predict TIL reactivity. Lung adenocarcinomas had lower top 10 clone scores and clonality than squamous tumours.

The material sequenced was lung tumor tissue. This sequence was found in a human donor with non-small cell lung cancer.

The CDR3 DNA follows: TGTGCCAGCAGCGCGGGCTTCCGGGACAGGGGCGAGCCTAATGAAAAACTGTTTTTT. Protein sequence: CASSAGFRDRGEPNEKLFF. The V call is TRBV5-4, the J call TRBJ1-4; 10 bases fit TRBD1. Germline-derived CDR1 and CDR2 are SGHNT and YYREEE (reference sequence). CDR3 length: 19 amino acids. V shed 4 bases, J shed 3 bases, and the junction held 15 bases outside the gene matches.